This TCR beta chain came from a study of tumor-infiltrating lymphocytes in primary liver carcinoma (dated by TCRdb to about 2017). Study-wide context: Between late 2015 and March 2016, about 5 patients in China with histopathologically diagnosed primary liver carcinoma had their tumors surgically resected. Hepatocellular carcinoma (four) or combined HCC and intrahepatic cholangiocarcinoma (one) was present in the five patients, who were three men and two women aged 30 to 69 years. Samples yielded roughly 3.5 to 8 million productive TCRbeta reads; read depth did not differ significantly between tissue types. High reproducibility was observed for the technical replicate repertoires, with mean shared-clone rates approximately 0.9 and correlation coefficients above 0.95. TCRbeta repertoire sequencing, expression microarrays and whole-exome sequencing were combined in the study across five regions of each liver tumor, with adjacent normal tissue and blood also included. The five patients had tumors of stage T1-T3 N0M0, with maximum diameters ranging from roughly 4 to 11 cm. A total of roughly 35 specimens from 5 patients, comprising approximately 25 tumor regions, 5 adjacent noncancerous liver tissues and 5 peripheral blood samples, were covered by TCRbeta repertoire sequencing.

Points the paper makes about the study in general: Comparison of CD4+ and CD8+ T cell repertoires was precluded by the use of bulk unsorted samples. Compared with blood, tumors had a significantly larger share of the repertoire taken up by the top 250 clones (p = 0.039). Repertoire overlap was found to be higher between tumor regions (mean roughly 35%) than between tumor-adjacent (about 17%) or tumor-blood (about 14%) pairs, consistent with antigen-driven expansion. Only the TCR beta chain was sequenced, so true repertoire diversity is likely underestimated because unpaired alpha chains were not captured. Only a few patients were included in the study, and the authors note that the findings should be validated in a larger study.

Blood RNA was extracted from unsorted whole blood with TRIzol reagent; germline DNA came from the DNeasy Blood & Tissue kit. At the time of sampling, the patients had chronic HBV infection and had not received any treatment. Around 4 milliliters of peripheral blood were collected into K2EDTA tubes before surgery. CDR1 LGHNA and CDR2 YNFKEQ were looked up in the germline V gene. For this chain, trimming is 2 bases at the V end and 3 bases at the J end, and the number of junction bases without a gene match is 15. The CDR3 contains 18 residues when both ends are counted. The DNA shown is the 54-base CDR3, in frame from base 1. Turning to this clonotype: Its target antigen remains unknown. The conserved phenylalanine or tryptophan is not found at the CDR3 terminus, so this likely reflects a read error.

Using a constant-region primer and ProtoScript II reverse transcriptase, TCRbeta-specific cDNA was reverse-transcribed from approximately 500 ng total RNA. Three nested multiplex PCR rounds, following a slightly modified ARM-PCR procedure, were used to build the TCRbeta libraries. The first two PCR rounds used multiplex TRBV1-TRBV30 forward primers with a Cbeta reverse primer, each for approximately 11 cycles. Sample barcodes and Illumina adapters were added in a final 25-cycle PCR with Deep VentR polymerase. Amplicons of 200-500 bp were gel-purified with a QIAquick gel extraction kit before sequencing. The TCRbeta amplicons were sequenced with 250-bp paired-end reads on an Illumina HiSeq 2500. The original pipeline was this. Quality trimming of reads was performed with Trimmomatic v0.33, and paired reads were merged with FLASH v1.2.11 so that full CDR3 sequences could be recovered. MiGEC v1.2.1b assigned V, D and J germline segments to the rearranged TCRbeta sequences. Clonotype statistics, along with Shannon-Wiener diversity indices, were calculated using VDJtools v1.0.0. To reduce sampling bias, subsequent analyses other than the diversity analysis used only the 250 most abundant clonotypes in each sample. The public reads were run again by TCRdb, first through fastp at Q25 and then through MiXCR, and only productive beta chains were kept. Here each entry gathers all rows of one CDR3 protein and keeps the most common genes and DNA. The V and J calls come from TCRdb's annotation, not from the publication. This sample gives 300,000 to 350,000 distinct CDR3 sequences in total; around three fifths of them show up just once. 15% to 20% of the sample comes from the top ten.

The chain uses TRBV4-2 and TRBJ2-7; 8 of the junction bases match TRBD1. This receptor was obtained from a woman aged 25 to 39 with primary liver carcinoma and hepatitis B virus infection. The source material was peripheral blood. The CDR3 protein sequence reads: CASSQKGQTGGYYYEQYL. The bases read TGTGCCAGCAGCCAAAAAGGGCAAACAGGGGGATACTACTACGAGCAGTACCTC.